The 14 T cell receptor beta chains in this list originate from one sample, sequenced in a study of OX40 agonist ivuxolimab in advanced cancers. Generated by immunoSEQ multiplex PCR, the TCRdb table keeps only in-frame clones and is missing some. The sample consists of under 90,000 clones, 75% to 90% of them appearing once. This sample comprised CD4+ or CD8+ T cells sorted from blood, obtained in a trial of the OX40 agonist ivuxolimab. These TCRs come from an adult with an advanced solid tumor such as melanoma, head and neck, liver or kidney cancer.

In its sample, this clone was seen a few times. This chain connects TRBV9 to TRBJ1-2, with 12 bases that match TRBD1. J was trimmed by 5 bases and V by 5 bases; bases with no gene match: 4. CDR1 and CDR2 from the germline V gene are SGDLS and YYNGEE. The CDR3 spans 14 residues. The CDR3 DNA is TGTGCCAGCAGTTGGGGACAGGGGGCGTATGGCTACACCTTC. This encodes CASSWGQGAYGYTF.

CDR3 sequence: CASSFKGPYYGYTF. DNA of the CDR3: TGTGCCAGCAGCTTCAAGGGGCCTTACTATGGCTACACCTTC. The chain uses TRBV5-6 and TRBJ1-2; TRBD1 is a possible D gene (5 bases). Trimming pared 2 bases from V and 3 bases from J, leaving 11 bases between. Germline lookup yields CDR1 SGHDT and CDR2 YYEEEE. The CDR3 is made up of 14 amino acids.

This CDR3 is CASSLGQVGYGYTF. In DNA form, the CDR3 reads TGTGCCAGTAGTCTTGGACAGGTCGGCTATGGCTACACCTTC. The rearrangement links TRBV19 to TRBJ1-2; 7 bases align to TRBD1. V shed 5 bases and J 4 bases; nucleotides not matched to a gene: 7. CDR3 length equals 14 residues. CDR1 is LNHDA and CDR2 is SQIVND in the germline V gene (reference sequence).

This clone has just a few counts. The rearrangement uses TRBV5-4 and TRBJ1-1; the match to TRBD1 covers 7 bases. The trim removed 1 base at V and 4 bases at J, leaving 4 bases unmatched. This CDR3 contains 14 residues. Germline CDR1 and CDR2: SGHNT and YYREEE (reference sequence). The CDR3 coding sequence is TGTGCCAGCAGCTTGTACAGGGGAGGCACTGAAGCTTTCTTT. Protein product: CASSLYRGGTEAFF.

The rearrangement joins TRBV28 to TRBJ2-7; TRBD2 might be the D (6 bases). V was shortened by 3 bases and J by 5 bases, with 14 bases between the two germline ends. The CDR3 is made up of 14 amino acids. Germline-derived CDR1 and CDR2 are MDHEN and SYDVKM. CDR3 nucleotide sequence: TGTGCCAGCAGTTTGGGGGGTGCCATCAACGAGCAGTACGTC. Translating gives CASSLGGAINEQYV.

The chain recombines TRBV27 with TRBJ2-3; 10 bases agree with TRBD1. CDR3 size: 16 residues. Germline CDR1 reads MNHEY; CDR2 reads SMNVEV (reference sequence). V shed 1 base, J shed 4 bases, and the junction held 5 bases outside the gene matches. The CDR3 region has the DNA TGTGCCAGCAGTTTATGGGGACAGGGGCCCGCAGATACGCAGTATTTT. Residues: CASSLWGQGPADTQYF.

This chain connects TRBV19 to TRBJ2-7; TRBD2 is a possible D gene (5 bases). Trimming stripped 0 bases from V and 4 bases from J, with 13 bases between. CDR1 and CDR2 from the germline V gene are LNHDA and SQIVND (reference sequence). CDR3 size: 15 residues. DNA of the CDR3: TGTGCCAGTAGTATAGATCGAGGGCAGGAGTACGAGCAGTACTTC. Its translation is CASSIDRGQEYEQYF.

This clone was found a few times. Distinct nucleotide sequences in the sample also encode this CDR3. The genes are TRBV10-3 and TRBJ1-5, with TRBD1 matching over 7 bases. The CDR3 sequence is 16 residues long. V was pared by 0 bases and J by 3 bases, with 5 bases of the junction left unmatched. CDR1 is ENHRY, CDR2 SYGVKD, per germline. CDR3 protein: CAISESGQGVNQPQHF. The CDR3 DNA reads as TGTGCCATCAGTGAGTCGGGGCAGGGGGTCAATCAGCCCCAGCATTTT.

J is TRBJ1-1 and V is TRBV4-1; D may be TRBD1 (5 bases). Per germline, CDR1 MGHRA and CDR2 YSYEKL. Trimming shortened V by 1 base and J by 0 bases, and 15 bases separated the two germline ends. The CDR3 covers 17 residues. CDR3 nucleotide sequence: TGCGCCAGCAGCCAAGGGGGGGACCGACTAATGAACACTGAAGCTTTCTTT. Its protein is CASSQGGDRLMNTEAFF.

This chain connects TRBV5-4 to TRBJ1-2; tentative D call: TRBD1 (6 bases). The V end lost 2 bases, the J end lost 4 bases, and 12 bases lay between the germline ends. From germline, CDR1 is SGHNT and CDR2 YYREEE (reference sequence). The CDR3 consists of 14 residues. CDR3 protein: CASSFGQRPYGYTF. In DNA, the CDR3 is TGTGCCAGCAGCTTCGGACAGAGGCCCTATGGCTACACCTTC.

This clone is a singleton in its sample. This chain links TRBV5-6 with TRBJ2-7; possibly TRBD2 for D (5 bases). Between the trimmed V and J ends, which lost 7 bases and 2 bases, there was a span of 16 bases. This CDR3 is 14 amino acids long. Germline lookup yields CDR1 SGHDT and CDR2 YYEEEE. The CDR3 DNA follows: TGTGCCAGCCGCCGGGGAGTTTCCCCCTACGAGCAGTACTTC. Amino acid sequence: CASRRGVSPYEQYF. Together with reference TRBV5-6 and TRBJ2-7, the CDR3 gives the full variable domain: DAGVTQSPTHLIKTRGQQVTLRCSPKSGHDTVSWYQQALGQGPQFIFQYYEEEERQRGNFPDRFSGHQFPNYSSELNVNALLLGDSALYLCASRRGVSPYEQYFGPGTRLTVT.

The chain joins TRBV11-2 to TRBJ1-3; D not resolved. The CDR3 spans 13 residues. CDR1 SGHAT and CDR2 FQNNGV come from the germline V gene. V lost 5 bases to trimming and J lost 0 bases, with 5 bases between them. As DNA, the CDR3 is TGTGCCAGCAGCGTCGGCTCTGGAAACACCATATATTTT. As protein: CASSVGSGNTIYF.

The rearrangement uses TRBV21-1 and TRBJ1-1; the D segment call TRBD1 is taken from the table without a DNA check. TRBV21-1 is a pseudogene locus. This CDR3 is built from 15 residues. The CDR3 DNA follows: TGTGCCACCTGGGGGGGGACAGGGAGGAACACTGAAGCTTTCTTT. Its translation is CATWGGTGRNTEAFF.

The gene calls are TRBV6-4 and TRBJ2-7; 11 bases map to TRBD2. V trimming: 5 bases; J trimming: 0 bases; junction bases outside the gene matches: 9. Per the germline V gene, CDR1 is MRHNA and CDR2 is SNTAGT. CDR3 length equals 17 residues. CDR3 region: CASSRLAGYYSSYEQYV. CDR3 in DNA: TGTGCCAGCAGTAGACTAGCGGGGTACTACAGCTCCTACGAGCAGTACGTC.